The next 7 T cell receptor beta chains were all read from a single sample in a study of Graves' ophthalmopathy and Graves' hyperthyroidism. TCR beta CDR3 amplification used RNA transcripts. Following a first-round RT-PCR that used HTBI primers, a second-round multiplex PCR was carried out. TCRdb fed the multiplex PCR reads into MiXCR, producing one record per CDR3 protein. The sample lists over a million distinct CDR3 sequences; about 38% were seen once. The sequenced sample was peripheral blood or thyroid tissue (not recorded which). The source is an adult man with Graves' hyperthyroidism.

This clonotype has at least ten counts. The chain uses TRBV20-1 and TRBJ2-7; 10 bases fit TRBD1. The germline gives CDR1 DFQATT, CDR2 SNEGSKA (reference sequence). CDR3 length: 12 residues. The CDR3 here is CSPGTGVYEQYF. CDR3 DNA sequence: TGCAGCCCCGGGACAGGGGTGTACGAGCAGTACTTC.

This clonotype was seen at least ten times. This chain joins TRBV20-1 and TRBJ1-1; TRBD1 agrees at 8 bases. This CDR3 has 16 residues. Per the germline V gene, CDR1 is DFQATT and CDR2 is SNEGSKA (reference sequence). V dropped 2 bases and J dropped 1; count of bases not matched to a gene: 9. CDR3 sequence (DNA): TGCAGTGCTAGAAGACCCGGGACAGGCAAGAACACTGAAGCTTTCTTT. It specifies CSARRPGTGKNTEAFF.

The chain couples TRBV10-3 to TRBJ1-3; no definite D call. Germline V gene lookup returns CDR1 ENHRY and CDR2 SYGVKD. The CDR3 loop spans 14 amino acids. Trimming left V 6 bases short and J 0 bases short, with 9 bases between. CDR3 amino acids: CAIRSGISGNTIYF. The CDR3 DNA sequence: TGTGCCATCAGGAGCGGGATCTCTGGAAACACCATATATTTT.

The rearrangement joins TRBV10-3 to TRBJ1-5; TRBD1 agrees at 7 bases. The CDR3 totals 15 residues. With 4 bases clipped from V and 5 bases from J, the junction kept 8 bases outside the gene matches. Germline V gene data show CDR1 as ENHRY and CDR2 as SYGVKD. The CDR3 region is CAISGDDRADQPQHF. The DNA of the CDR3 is TGTGCCATCAGTGGGGATGACAGGGCGGATCAGCCCCAGCATTTT.

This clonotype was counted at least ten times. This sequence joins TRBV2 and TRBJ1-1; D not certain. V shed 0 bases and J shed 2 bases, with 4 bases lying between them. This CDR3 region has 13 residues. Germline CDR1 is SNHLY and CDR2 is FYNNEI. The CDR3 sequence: CASSEAENTEAFF. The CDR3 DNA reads TGTGCCAGCAGTGAAGCCGAAAACACTGAAGCTTTCTTT.

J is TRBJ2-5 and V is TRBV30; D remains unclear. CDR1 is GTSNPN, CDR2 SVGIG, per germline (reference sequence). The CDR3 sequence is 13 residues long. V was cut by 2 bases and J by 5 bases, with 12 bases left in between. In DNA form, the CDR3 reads TGTGCCTGGAGTTATAGGTTGGAGGAGACCCAGTACTTC. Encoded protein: CAWSYRLEETQYF.

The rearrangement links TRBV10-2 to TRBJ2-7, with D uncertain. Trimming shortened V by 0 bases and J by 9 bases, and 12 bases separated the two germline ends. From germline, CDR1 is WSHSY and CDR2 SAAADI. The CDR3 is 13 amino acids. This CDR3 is CASSESTGSGQYF. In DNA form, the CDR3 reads TGCGCCAGCAGTGAGTCGACTGGATCAGGGCAGTACTTC.